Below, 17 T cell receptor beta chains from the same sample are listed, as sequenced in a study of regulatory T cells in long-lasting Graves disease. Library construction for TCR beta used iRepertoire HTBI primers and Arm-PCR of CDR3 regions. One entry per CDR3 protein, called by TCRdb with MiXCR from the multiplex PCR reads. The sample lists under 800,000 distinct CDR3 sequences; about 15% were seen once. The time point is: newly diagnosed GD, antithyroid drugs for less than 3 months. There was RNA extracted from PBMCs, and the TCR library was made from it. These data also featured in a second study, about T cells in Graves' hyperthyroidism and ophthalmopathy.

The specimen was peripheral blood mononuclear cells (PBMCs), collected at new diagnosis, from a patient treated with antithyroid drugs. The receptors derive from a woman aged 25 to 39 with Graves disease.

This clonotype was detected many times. The chain's CDR3 is CASSPFGRNTIYF. For the CDR3, the DNA is TGTGCCAGCAGCCCCTTCGGGCGAAACACCATATATTTT. This sequence joins TRBV28 and TRBJ1-3; no definite D call. Germline lookup yields CDR1 MDHEN and CDR2 SYDVKM. The CDR3 loop spans 13 amino acids. The germline V and J ends were trimmed by 6 bases and 5 bases, with 11 bases remaining between them. Full variable domain (missing parts from reference TRBV28 and TRBJ1-3): DVKVTQSSRYLVKRTGEKVFLECVQDMDHENMFWYRQDPGLGLRLIYFSYDVKMKEKGDIPEGYSVSREKKERFSLILESASTNQTSMYLCASSPFGRNTIYFGEGSWLTVV.

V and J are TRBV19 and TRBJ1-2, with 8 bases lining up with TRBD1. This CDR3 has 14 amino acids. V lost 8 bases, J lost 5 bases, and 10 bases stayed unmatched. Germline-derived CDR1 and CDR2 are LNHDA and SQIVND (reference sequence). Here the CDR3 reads CASDTHDRGYGYTF. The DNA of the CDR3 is TGTGCCAGTGACACTCACGACAGGGGTTATGGCTACACCTTC.

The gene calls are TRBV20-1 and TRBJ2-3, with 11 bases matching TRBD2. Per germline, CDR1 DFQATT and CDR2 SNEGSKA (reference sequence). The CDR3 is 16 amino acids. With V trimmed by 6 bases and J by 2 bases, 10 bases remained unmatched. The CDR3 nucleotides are TGCAGTGCCAACCCCACGGGACTAGCGGTCACAGATACGCAGTATTTT. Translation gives CSANPTGLAVTDTQYF.

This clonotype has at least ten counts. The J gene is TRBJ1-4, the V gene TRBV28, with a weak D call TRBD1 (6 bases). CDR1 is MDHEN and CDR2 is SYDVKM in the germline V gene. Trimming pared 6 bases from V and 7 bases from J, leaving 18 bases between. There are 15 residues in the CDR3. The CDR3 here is CASSVNTGTGEKLFF. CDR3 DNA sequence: TGTGCCAGCAGCGTAAATACAGGGACGGGTGAAAAACTGTTTTTT.

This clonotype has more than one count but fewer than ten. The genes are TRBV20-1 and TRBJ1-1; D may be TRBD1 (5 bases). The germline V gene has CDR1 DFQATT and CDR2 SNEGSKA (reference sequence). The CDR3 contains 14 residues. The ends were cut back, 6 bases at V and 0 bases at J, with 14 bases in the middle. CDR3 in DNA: TGCAGTGCCGTCCGCAGGGCTTTGAACACTGAAGCTTTCTTT. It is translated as CSAVRRALNTEAFF.

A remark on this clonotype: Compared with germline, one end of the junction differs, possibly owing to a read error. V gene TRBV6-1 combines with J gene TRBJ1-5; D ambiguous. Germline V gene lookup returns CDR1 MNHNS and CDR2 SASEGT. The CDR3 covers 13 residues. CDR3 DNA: TGTGCCAGCCGGCTTTATAGCAATCAGCCCCGGCATTTT. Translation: CASRLYSNQPRHF.

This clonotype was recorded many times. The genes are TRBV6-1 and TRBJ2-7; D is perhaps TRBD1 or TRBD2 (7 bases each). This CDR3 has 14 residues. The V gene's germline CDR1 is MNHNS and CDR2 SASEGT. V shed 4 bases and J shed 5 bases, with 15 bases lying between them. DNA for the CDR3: TGTGCCAGCAGTGCCGGACTAGGGGGCCACGAGCAGTACTTC. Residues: CASSAGLGGHEQYF.

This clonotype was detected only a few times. The CDR3: CASSFGLAGSVTSTDTQYF. The CDR3 DNA reads as TGCGCCAGCAGCTTCGGCCTAGCGGGAAGTGTGACGAGCACAGATACGCAGTATTTT. J is TRBJ2-3 and V is TRBV5-1, with TRBD2 matching 9 bases. The CDR3 is 19 residues long. From germline, CDR1 is SGHRS and CDR2 YFSETQ. The J segment lost 0 bases and the V segment lost 2 bases, leaving 13 bases of the junction unmatched.

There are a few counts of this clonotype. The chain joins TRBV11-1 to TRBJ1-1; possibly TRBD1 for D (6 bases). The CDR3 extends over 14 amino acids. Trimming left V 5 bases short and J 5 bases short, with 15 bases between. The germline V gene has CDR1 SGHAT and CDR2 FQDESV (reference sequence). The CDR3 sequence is CASSVYGGRTEAFF. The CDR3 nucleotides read TGTGCCAGCAGCGTATACGGGGGGCGGACTGAAGCTTTCTTT.

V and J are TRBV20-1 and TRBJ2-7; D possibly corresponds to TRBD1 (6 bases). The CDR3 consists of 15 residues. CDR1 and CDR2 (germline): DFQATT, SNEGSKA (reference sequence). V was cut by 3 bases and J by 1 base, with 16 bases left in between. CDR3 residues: CSASVPRTVSYEQYF. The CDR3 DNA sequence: TGCAGTGCTAGCGTACCCCGGACAGTTTCCTACGAGCAGTACTTC.

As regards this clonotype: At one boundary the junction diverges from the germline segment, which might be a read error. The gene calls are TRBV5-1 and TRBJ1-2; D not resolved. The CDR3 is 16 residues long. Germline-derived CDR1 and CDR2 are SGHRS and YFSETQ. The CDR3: CASSLSGSPANYGYTF. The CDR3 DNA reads TGTGCCAGCAGCTTGTCGGGTTCCCCCGCTAACTATGGCTACACCTTC.

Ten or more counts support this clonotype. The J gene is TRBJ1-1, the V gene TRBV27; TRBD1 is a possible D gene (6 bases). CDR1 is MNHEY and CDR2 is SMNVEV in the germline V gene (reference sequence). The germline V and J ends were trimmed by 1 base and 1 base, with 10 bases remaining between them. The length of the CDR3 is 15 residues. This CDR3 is CASSLWGGGNTEAFF. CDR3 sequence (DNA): TGTGCCAGCAGTTTATGGGGGGGCGGGAACACTGAAGCTTTCTTT.

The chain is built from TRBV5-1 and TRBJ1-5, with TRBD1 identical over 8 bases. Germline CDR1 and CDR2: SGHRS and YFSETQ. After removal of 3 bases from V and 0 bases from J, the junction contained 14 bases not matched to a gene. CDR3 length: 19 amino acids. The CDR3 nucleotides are TGCGCCAGCAGCTCCCGAATGGACAGGGCCCTCTATAGCAATCAGCCCCAGCATTTT. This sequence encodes CASSSRMDRALYSNQPQHF.

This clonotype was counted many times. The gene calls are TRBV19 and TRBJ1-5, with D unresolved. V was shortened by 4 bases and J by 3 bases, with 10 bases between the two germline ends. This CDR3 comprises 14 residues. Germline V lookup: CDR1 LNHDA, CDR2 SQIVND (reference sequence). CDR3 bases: TGTGCCAGTAGTACTGACGGCCTCAATCAGCCCCAGCATTTT. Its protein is CASSTDGLNQPQHF.

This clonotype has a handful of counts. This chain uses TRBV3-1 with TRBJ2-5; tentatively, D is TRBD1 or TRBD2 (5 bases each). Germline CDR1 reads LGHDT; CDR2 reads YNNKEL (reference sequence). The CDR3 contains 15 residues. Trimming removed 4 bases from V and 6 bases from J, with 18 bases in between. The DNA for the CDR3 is TGTGCCAGCAGCCCCTGGGGGTTTTCATCGAAGACCCAGTACTTC. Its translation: CASSPWGFSSKTQYF.

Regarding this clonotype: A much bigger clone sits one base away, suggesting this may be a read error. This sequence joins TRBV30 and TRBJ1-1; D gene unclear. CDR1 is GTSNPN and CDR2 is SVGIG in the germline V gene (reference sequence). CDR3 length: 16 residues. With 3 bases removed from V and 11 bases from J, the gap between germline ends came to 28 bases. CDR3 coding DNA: TGTGCCTGGAGACCCCCCGCTAACTCACTTGAGGACGGGGCTTTCTTT. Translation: CAWRPPANSLEDGAFF.

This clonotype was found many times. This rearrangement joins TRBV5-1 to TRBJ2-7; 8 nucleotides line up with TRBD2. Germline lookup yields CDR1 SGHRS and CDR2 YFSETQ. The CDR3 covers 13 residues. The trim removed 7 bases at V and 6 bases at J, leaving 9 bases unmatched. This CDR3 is CASVGGGSREQYF. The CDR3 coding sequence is TGCGCCAGCGTCGGGGGGGGCTCTCGCGAGCAGTACTTC.